Listed below are T cell receptor beta chains from one sample, sequenced in a study of T cells in Graves' hyperthyroidism and ophthalmopathy. TCRdb reanalysed the multiplex PCR reads using MiXCR and keeps one entry per CDR3 protein. The sample has hundreds of thousands of distinct CDR3 sequences, 24% seen once. The sample taken for sequencing was blood. These receptors were taken from a woman in her twenties or thirties with Graves' ophthalmopathy. Each CDR3 is given without its conserved first and last residue. The order of the fields is J gene, V gene, CDR3 length, clone size, CDR3 protein. The size of a clone is reported for some rows only, either as once, few or many, or as a class for expanded clones.

>TRBJ1-1|TRBV28|15|many
ASRLLAGRLMNTEAF
>TRBJ2-5|TRBV20-1|10|NA
SASQGSETQY
>TRBJ1-2|TRBV3-1|12|few
ASSQGGQGAGYT
>TRBJ2-2|TRBV5-6|13|many
ASSPGQGDTGELF
>TRBJ1-2|TRBV7-2|12|many
ASSLGGGIYGYT
>TRBJ1-1|TRBV12-3/TRBV12-4|12|NA
ASSLDRVLAEAF
>TRBJ1-5|TRBV7-6|12|many
ASSLAKGNQPQH
>TRBJ2-4|TRBV13|12|NA
ASSLALKGNIQY
>TRBJ2-2|TRBV30|16|few
AWSSFLAGTGRNTELF
>TRBJ1-1|TRBV27|14|many
ASSYDSFTGGTEAF
>TRBJ2-5|TRBV4-1|11|many
ASSQLDQETQY
>TRBJ1-1|TRBV15|13|many
ATSLGGTANTEAF
>TRBJ1-1|TRBV6-2/TRBV6-3|12|NA
ASSQEGRGTEAF
>TRBJ2-7|TRBV6-1|8|many
ASSELEQY
>TRBJ2-7|TRBV28|13|many
ASNTIGENSYEQY
>TRBJ1-4|TRBV29-1|11|few
SVAPGQNEKLF
>TRBJ1-5|TRBV12-3/TRBV12-4|13|many
ASSEGVGFNQPQH
>TRBJ2-7|TRBV7-2|13|many
ASSFPSGGAYEQY
>TRBJ1-5|TRBV20-1|13|few
SAGLGQVGNQPQH
>TRBJ2-7|TRBV29-1|12|NA
SAAAGTDVPEQY
>TRBJ1-2|TRBV29-1|9|many
SVAGRDGYT
>TRBJ2-7|TRBV12-3/TRBV12-4|12|NA
ASTWDRASYEQY
>TRBJ1-2|TRBV20-1|10|NA
SATQQVWGYT
>TRBJ2-3|TRBV7-9|12|NA
ASSLQYTTDTQY
>TRBJ2-5|TRBV18|13|NA
ASSPTSGAQETQY
>TRBJ1-1|TRBV6-1|11|NA
ASSHPRNTEAF
>TRBJ2-2|TRBV5-1|15|many
ASSSSDTGANTGELF
>TRBJ2-7|TRBV3-1|14|NA
ASSQGWLAASYEQY
>TRBJ2-1|TRBV5-1|13|NA
ASSSQGNSYNEQF
>TRBJ1-1|TRBV10-3|12|NA
AISRLGQNTEAF
>TRBJ1-2|TRBV20-1|10|few
SAYTGSDGYT
>TRBJ2-7|TRBV7-6|12|NA
ASSLASAAYEQY
>TRBJ1-5|TRBV27|13|many
ASSPDRGSNQPQH
>TRBJ1-5|TRBV6-2/TRBV6-3|14|few
ASRPDRGQGWQPQH
>TRBJ2-7|TRBV6-5|16|many
ASSYWVSGGEIPYEQY
>TRBJ1-5|TRBV12-3/TRBV12-4|14|many
ASSITRVLGNQPQH
>TRBJ1-5|TRBV12-3/TRBV12-4|12|many
ASSTTGVARPQH
>TRBJ2-7|TRBV28|11|few
ASHGRVRGEQY
>TRBJ1-1|TRBV9|12|NA
ASSKQGASTEAF
>TRBJ2-5|TRBV6-5|13|many
ASSRPQGWQETQY
>TRBJ1-2|TRBV28|12|many
ASSPRGRDYGYT
>TRBJ1-2|TRBV4-2|14|many
ASSQDDIKEGYGYT
>TRBJ2-4|TRBV20-1|13|many
SANPDSEGENIQY
>TRBJ2-1|TRBV5-1|13|NA
ASSLGDRRYNEQS